Listed below are T cell receptor beta chains from one sample, sequenced in a study of immune evolution from preneoplasia to lung adenocarcinoma. Clones were sequenced by immunoSEQ multiplex PCR, and TCRdb holds only the in-frame ones, with some missing. The sample lists about 1,500 clones, over 70% seen once, with about 14% in the top ten. Sequencing was carried out using FFPE minimally invasive lung adenocarcinoma tissue. The receptors here all came from a person between 60 and 79 years old with lung adenocarcinoma. The CDR3 runs from the conserved cysteine through the conserved F or W. The order of the fields is V gene, clone size, D gene, J gene, CDR3 protein, CDR3 DNA. The D gene is left open where the match is weak. Not all rows give a size; the values are once, few, many and, for expanded clones, a class.

TRBV7-9	NA	NA	TRBJ2-7	CASSFTGTGERKQYF	TGTGCCAGCAGCTTTACCGGGACGGGCGAGAGGAAGCAGTACTTC
TRBV9	large	TRBD1	TRBJ2-3	CASSVGTGGTDTQYF	TGTGCCAGCAGCGTAGGGACAGGGGGCACAGATACGCAGTATTTT
TRBV13	NA	NA	TRBJ2-6	CASSKQGYGANVLTF	TGTGCCAGCAGCAAACAGGGATACGGGGCCAACGTCCTGACTTTC
TRBV7-9	few	TRBD1	TRBJ2-3	CASSFGTGTSTDTQYF	TGTGCCAGCAGCTTTGGGACAGGCACTAGCACAGATACGCAGTATTTT
TRBV10-3	NA	NA	TRBJ2-1	CAISESAEVGKQFF	TGTGCCATCAGTGAGTCGGCCGAGGTAGGGAAGCAGTTCTTC
TRBV11-3	NA	TRBD1	TRBJ2-7	CASSMPGQGISSYEQYF	TGTGCCAGCAGCATGCCGGGACAGGGGATTTCTTCCTACGAGCAGTACTTC
TRBV27	NA	NA	TRBJ1-4	CASSLTSAGEKLFF	TGTGCCAGCAGTTTGACATCGGCGGGGGAAAAACTGTTTTTT
TRBV27	once	NA	TRBJ1-2	CASSLSVGPYGYTF	TGTGCCAGCAGTTTATCAGTTGGACCTTATGGCTACACCTTC
TRBV9	NA	NA	TRBJ2-3	CASTRVTDTQYF	TGTGCCAGCACCCGGGTCACAGATACGCAGTATTTT
TRBV4-3	NA	NA	TRBJ1-4	CASSQDVQDYATNEKLFF	TGCGCCAGCAGCCAAGATGTTCAGGACTATGCAACTAATGAAAAACTGTTTTTT
TRBV7-2	few	NA	TRBJ2-3	CASSLARTYTDTQYF	TGTGCCAGCAGCTTAGCGCGTACGTACACAGATACGCAGTATTTT
TRBV5-1	NA	TRBD2	TRBJ2-5	CASSSGTSALQTQYF	TGCGCCAGCAGTTCCGGGACTAGCGCGTTGCAGACCCAGTACTTC
TRBV7-2	NA	TRBD1	TRBJ1-1	CASRRDRGSTEAFF	TGTGCCAGCAGACGGGACAGGGGGAGTACTGAAGCTTTCTTT
TRBV7-8	once	TRBD1	TRBJ2-7	CASSLLGGQGRNEQYF	TGTGCCAGCAGCTTATTAGGGGGACAGGGGAGGAACGAGCAGTACTTC
TRBV6-1	NA	TRBD1	TRBJ1-5	CASEEGQVGGQPQHF	TGTGCCAGCGAGGAGGGACAGGTCGGTGGTCAGCCCCAGCATTTT
TRBV20-1	NA	NA	TRBJ1-2	CSARDYGYTF	TGCAGTGCTAGAGATTATGGCTACACCTTC
TRBV29-1	NA	TRBD2	TRBJ2-1	CSVTTSGGGNEQFF	TGCAGCGTCACGACTAGCGGGGGTGGGAATGAGCAGTTCTTC
TRBV11-3	NA	TRBD1	TRBJ1-4	CASSPRTGGGNEKLFF	TGTGCCAGCAGCCCCCGGACAGGGGGCGGTAATGAAAAACTGTTTTTT
TRBV11-2	NA	NA	TRBJ2-1	CASSLDTGPYNEQFF	TGTGCCAGCAGCTTAGATACAGGGCCCTACAATGAGCAGTTCTTC
TRBV7-9	NA	TRBD2	TRBJ2-3	CASSFTGTSGATDTQYF	TGTGCCAGCAGCTTTACAGGGACTAGCGGGGCCACAGATACGCAGTATTTT
TRBV27	large	NA	TRBJ2-3	CASSLGRLTDTQYF	TGTGCCAGCAGTTTAGGCAGGCTTACAGATACGCAGTATTTT
TRBV5-1	few	TRBD1	TRBJ1-1	CASRYAPGQMNTEAFF	TGCGCCAGCAGATATGCCCCGGGACAGATGAACACTGAAGCTTTCTTT
TRBV7-2	once	NA	TRBJ1-6	CASSLKVGAGSPLHF	TGTGCCAGCAGCTTAAAAGTGGGGGCGGGTTCACCCCTCCACTTT
TRBV11-3	NA	NA	TRBJ2-3	CASSPWSGSTQYF	TGTGCCAGCAGCCCCTGGTCGGGGTCGACGCAGTATTTT
TRBV5-1	NA	TRBD1	TRBJ1-2	CASGWDREDYGYTF	TGCGCCAGCGGATGGGACAGGGAGGACTATGGCTACACCTTC
TRBV10-3	NA	TRBD2	TRBJ2-7	CAIGREGSYEQYF	TGTGCCATCGGCAGGGAGGGTTCCTACGAGCAGTACTTC
TRBV10-2	NA	NA	TRBJ2-1	CASSESVFEQFF	TGCGCCAGCAGTGAGTCAGTGTTTGAGCAGTTCTTC
TRBV7-9	once	NA	TRBJ1-2	CASSHQGANYGYTF	TGTGCCAGCAGCCATCAAGGCGCTAACTATGGCTACACCTTC
TRBV7-2	NA	NA	TRBJ2-6	CASSTARRRQSRANVLTF	TGTGCCAGCAGCACGGCTCGCAGACGACAAAGTCGGGCCAACGTCCTGACTTTC